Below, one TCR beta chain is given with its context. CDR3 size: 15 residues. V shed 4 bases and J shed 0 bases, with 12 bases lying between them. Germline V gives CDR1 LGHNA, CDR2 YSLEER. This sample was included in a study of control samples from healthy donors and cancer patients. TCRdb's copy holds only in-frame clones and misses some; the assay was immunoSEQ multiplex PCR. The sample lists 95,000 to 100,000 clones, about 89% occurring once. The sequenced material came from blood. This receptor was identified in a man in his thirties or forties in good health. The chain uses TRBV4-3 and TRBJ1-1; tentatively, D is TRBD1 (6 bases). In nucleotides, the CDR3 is TGCGCCAGCAGCCCCCAACAGGGCATGAACACTGAAGCTTTCTTT. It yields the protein CASSPQQGMNTEAFF.